This T cell receptor (beta chain) was sequenced in a study of T cell repertoires in cytomegalovirus infection. Study in general: Both a matching HLA type and CMV infection were indicated by public TCR beta signatures.

V lost 1 base to trimming and J lost 2 bases, with 7 bases between them. There are 14 residues in the CDR3. Germline V gene lookup returns CDR1 SEHNR and CDR2 FQNEAQ (reference sequence). Study findings and constraints: Cumulative public TCR beta family frequency identified carriers of CMV plus the relevant HLA.

TCRdb ran MiXCR on the reads and lists one entry per CDR3 protein. The table lists about 700,000 distinct CDR3 sequences, around 30% of them singletons. This clonotype was seen repeatedly, ten times or more. Its antigen is currently unknown. The chain joins TRBV7-9 to TRBJ2-3; D is unclear. The clonotype was recovered from a human donor in good health (CMV status not recorded). Some clones in this sample may be carry-over from other donors' samples. The sample was cultured PBMCs, taken from culture after CMV antigen stimulation. In DNA, the CDR3 is TGTGCCAGCAGCTTAGTCACCTACACAGATACGCAGTATTTT. Translated, it gives CASSLVTYTDTQYF.